The 32 T cell receptor beta chains below were found in one sample sequenced in a study of patients and donors after allogeneic stem cell transplantation. TCRdb redid the calling of the RT-PCR reads with MiXCR, one entry per CDR3 protein. The table lists about 40,000 distinct CDR3 sequences, under 35% of them singletons, with more than 70% in the top ten. Sample: blood, either unsorted or a sorted T cell fraction (not recorded which). The receptors were sampled from a human donor who was either an allogeneic HSCT recipient or a stem cell or donor lymphocyte infusion donor (not recorded which). It is not recorded whose cells these are; they may come from a transplant donor.

The J gene is TRBJ1-6, the V gene TRBV28, with D possibly matching TRBD1 (5 bases). The length of the CDR3 is 14 residues. CDR1 and CDR2 from the germline V gene are MDHEN and SYDVKM. V lost 6 bases, J lost 10 bases, and 16 bases lay in between. This CDR3 is CASSPHAQGSPLHF. DNA for the CDR3: TGTGCCAGCAGCCCCCATGCGCAGGGATCACCCCTCCACTTT.

The chain recombines TRBV20-1 with TRBJ2-3; 9 bases match TRBD2. V lost 3 bases to trimming and J lost 6 bases; unmatched junction nucleotides: 16. CDR3 size: 17 residues. Germline CDR1 is DFQATT and CDR2 is SNEGSKA (reference sequence). The CDR3 DNA sequence: TGCAGTGCTAGTAGTATGGCGGGAGGGCCGTGGTTCGATACGCAGTATTTT. This translates into CSASSMAGGPWFDTQYF.

This clonotype was recorded a few times. The J gene is TRBJ2-2, the V gene TRBV29-1; D is possibly TRBD1 or TRBD2 (5 bases each). The CDR3 has 12 residues. The V end was cut by 6 bases, the J end by 6 bases, with 11 bases between. CDR1 is SQVTM and CDR2 is ANQGSEA in the germline V gene. CDR3 DNA sequence: TGCAGCGTCCACCGGGGCCCCGGGGAGCTGTTTTTT. This encodes CSVHRGPGELFF.

This clonotype has ten or more counts. V and J are TRBV6-2 or TRBV6-3 and TRBJ2-7, with D perhaps matching TRBD1 or TRBD2 (5 bases each). Germline loops: CDR1 MNHEY, CDR2 SVGEGT. V shed 4 bases and J shed 0 bases, with 10 bases lying between them. The CDR3 loop spans 14 amino acids. The CDR3 region has the DNA TGTGCCAGCAGTTCGGCAGGGAGCTCCTACGAGCAGTACTTC. It codes for CASSSAGSSYEQYF.

In this sample, this clonotype turned up a few times. CDR3 coding DNA: TGCGCCAGCAGTGCAGGGGGCGCAGACTACGAGCAGTACTTC. This sequence encodes CASSAGGADYEQYF. This sequence joins TRBV10-1 and TRBJ2-7; TRBD1 agrees at 8 bases. The germline CDR1 and CDR2 sequences are WNHNN and SYGVQD (reference sequence). The CDR3 is 14 residues long. V trimming: 4 bases; J trimming: 3 bases; junction bases outside the gene matches: 5.

V gene TRBV6-2 or TRBV6-3 combines with J gene TRBJ1-1; no clear D. V lost 2 bases, J lost 4 bases, and 20 bases lay in between. CDR1 is MNHEY, CDR2 SVGEGT, per germline. This CDR3 is built from 17 residues. The CDR3 DNA is TGTGCCAGCAGTTACCTATCGGGTTTCCTAAGTCGCACTGAAGCTTTCTTT. Protein product: CASSYLSGFLSRTEAFF.

The chain recombines TRBV7-3 with TRBJ2-3, with TRBD2 matching over 10 bases. V trimming: 4 bases; J trimming: 5 bases; junction bases outside the gene matches: 6. The germline V gene encodes CDR1 SGHTA and CDR2 FQGTGA. This CDR3 contains 15 residues. CDR3 loop: CASSSLAGEVDTQYF. The CDR3 region has the DNA TGTGCCAGCAGCTCGCTAGCGGGAGAGGTAGATACGCAGTATTTT.

This rearrangement joins TRBV5-5 to TRBJ2-7, with 8 bases lining up with TRBD2. The CDR3 length is 15 residues. The V gene end was trimmed by 2 bases and the J gene end by 2 bases; junction bases not matched to a gene: 6. Per the germline V gene, CDR1 is SGHKS and CDR2 is YYEKEE (reference sequence). CDR3 protein: CASSLGSGSPYEQYF. The CDR3 DNA reads TGTGCCAGCAGCTTAGGAAGCGGGAGCCCCTACGAGCAGTACTTC. Full variable domain (outside the CDR3, taken from reference TRBV5-5 and TRBJ2-7): DAGVTQSPTHLIKTRGQQVTLRCSPISGHKSVSWYQQVLGQGPQFIFQYYEKEERGRGNFPDRFSARQFPNYSSELNVNALLLGDSALYLCASSLGSGSPYEQYFGPGTRLTVT.

This clonotype was seen a few times. The chain recombines TRBV9 with TRBJ2-7; the D gene is possibly TRBD2 (6 bases). Germline V gene data show CDR1 as SGDLS and CDR2 as YYNGEE. The V end was cut by 3 bases, the J end by 2 bases, with 15 bases between. The CDR3 totals 15 residues. The CDR3 DNA is TGTGCCAGCAGCGACGGGAGTCTGGAGGCCTACGAGCAGTACTTC. Translation: CASSDGSLEAYEQYF.

This clonotype was seen a few times. This chain links TRBV9 with TRBJ2-5; a weak D match, TRBD1 (6 bases). The length of the CDR3 is 15 residues. Germline CDR1 SGDLS, CDR2 YYNGEE. V was trimmed by 0 bases and J by 4 bases, leaving 13 bases between them. CDR3 nucleotides: TGTGCCAGCAGCGTAGACCCGCAAGGGGGAGAGACCCAGTACTTC. Protein sequence: CASSVDPQGGETQYF. The full variable domain, its missing parts supplied by reference TRBV9 and TRBJ2-5, is DSGVTQTPKHLITATGQRVTLRCSPRSGDLSVYWYQQSLDQGLQFLIQYYNGEERAKGNILERFSAQQFPDLHSELNLSSLELGDSALYFCASSVDPQGGETQYFGPGTRLLVL.

V is TRBV4-3 and J is TRBJ2-2, with D possibly TRBD2 on 6 matching bases. CDR1 is LGHNA and CDR2 is YSLEER in the germline V gene. The CDR3 sequence is 17 residues long. V shed 0 bases and J shed 6 bases, with 17 bases lying between them. The CDR3 sequence: CASSQDSDTSWAGELFF. The DNA for the CDR3 is TGCGCCAGCAGCCAAGATAGTGACACTAGCTGGGCCGGGGAGCTGTTTTTT.

The chain carries TRBV4-2 and TRBJ2-3; perhaps TRBD2 as D (5 bases). Germline V lookup: CDR1 LGHNA, CDR2 YNFKEQ. The CDR3 extends over 15 amino acids. Trimming stripped 3 bases from V and 0 bases from J, with 10 bases between. The CDR3 loop reads CASSHGTGSTDTQYF. The CDR3 region has the DNA TGTGCCAGCAGCCATGGAACGGGAAGCACAGATACGCAGTATTTT.

The genes are TRBV6-2 or TRBV6-3 and TRBJ2-2; D tentatively fits TRBD1 or TRBD2 (5 bases each). Germline lookup yields CDR1 MNHEY and CDR2 SVGEGT. The CDR3 sequence is 16 residues long. V gave up 4 bases and J gave up 1 base, with 13 bases separating them. This CDR3 reads CASSSLRDVNTGELFF. CDR3 bases: TGTGCCAGCAGTTCCCTCCGGGACGTGAACACCGGGGAGCTGTTTTTT.

The V gene is TRBV20-1, the J gene TRBJ1-2; D is ambiguous. Per the germline V gene, CDR1 is DFQATT and CDR2 is SNEGSKA (reference sequence). The CDR3 runs 15 residues. V was trimmed by 0 bases and J by 8 bases, leaving 19 bases between them. CDR3 sequence reads: CSARDSMFRLGGYTF. The CDR3, as DNA: TGCAGTGCTAGAGATTCGATGTTTCGGCTCGGCGGCTACACCTTC.

This clonotype has just one count. This chain uses TRBV20-1 with TRBJ2-7; 11 nucleotides agree with TRBD1. CDR1 and CDR2 from the germline V gene are DFQATT and SNEGSKA (reference sequence). With 6 bases clipped from V and 4 bases from J, the junction kept 8 bases outside the gene matches. CDR3 size: 14 residues. CDR3 sequence reads: CSAGAGTGGYEQYF. The CDR3 nucleotides are TGCAGTGCAGGTGCCGGGACAGGGGGTTACGAGCAGTACTTC.

V and J are TRBV9 and TRBJ1-1; no clear D gene. CDR3 size: 13 residues. Germline V gene data show CDR1 as SGDLS and CDR2 as YYNGEE. Trimming shortened V by 4 bases and J by 1 base, and 8 bases separated the two germline ends. The CDR3 sequence is CASSPRSNTEAFF. Here the CDR3 DNA reads TGTGCCAGCAGCCCGCGTTCGAACACTGAAGCTTTCTTT. Full variable domain (rest looked up from reference TRBV9 and TRBJ1-1): DSGVTQTPKHLITATGQRVTLRCSPRSGDLSVYWYQQSLDQGLQFLIQYYNGEERAKGNILERFSAQQFPDLHSELNLSSLELGDSALYFCASSPRSNTEAFFGQGTRLTVV.

This rearrangement joins TRBV7-9 to TRBJ2-1; D call uncertain. Trimming cost V 0 bases and J 0 bases, with 6 bases left between them. CDR3 length: 15 residues. Germline V gene sequence: CDR1 SEHNR, CDR2 FQNEAQ (reference sequence). This chain's CDR3 is CASSLAGHSYNEQFF. In DNA form, the CDR3 reads TGTGCCAGCAGCTTAGCCGGGCACTCCTACAATGAGCAGTTCTTC.

The chain links TRBV11-2 to TRBJ1-2, with 10 bases fitting TRBD1. The CDR3 loop spans 16 amino acids. Germline V gene sequence: CDR1 SGHAT, CDR2 FQNNGV. The ends lost 3 bases at V and 5 bases at J; junction bases unmatched: 9. CDR3 in amino acids: CASSFSPGQGWYGYTF. The CDR3 region has the DNA TGTGCCAGCAGCTTTTCACCGGGACAGGGGTGGTATGGCTACACCTTC.

This clonotype was counted between two and nine times. The rearrangement uses TRBV5-1 and TRBJ2-5; TRBD2 matches 7 bases. Trimming at V came to 4 bases and at J to 1 base, leaving 4 bases not matched to a gene. The CDR3 totals 14 residues. Germline CDR1 and CDR2: SGHRS and YFSETQ. The CDR3 sequence: CASSVTSSQETQYF. CDR3 nucleotide sequence: TGCGCCAGCAGCGTGACTAGCAGCCAAGAGACCCAGTACTTC.

Many counts were recorded for this clonotype. The chain is built from TRBV5-1 and TRBJ2-1; 10 bases map to TRBD1. The CDR3 runs 16 residues. Germline-derived CDR1 and CDR2 are SGHRS and YFSETQ. V shed 0 bases, J shed 7 bases, and the junction held 7 bases outside the gene matches. The CDR3 sequence is CASSLGQGALWNEQFF. CDR3 nucleotides: TGCGCCAGCAGCTTGGGACAGGGGGCTTTGTGGAATGAGCAGTTCTTC.

The count of this clonotype is one. This chain links TRBV28 with TRBJ2-1, with 9 bases lining up with TRBD2. The V and J ends lost 6 bases and 6 bases, in that order; junction bases with no gene match: 9. CDR3 length: 15 amino acids. Germline-derived CDR1 and CDR2 are MDHEN and SYDVKM. The CDR3 reads CASRAGTSLPNEQFF. In nucleotides, the CDR3 is TGTGCCAGCAGAGCCGGGACTAGCTTACCCAATGAGCAGTTCTTC.

The J gene is TRBJ2-2, the V gene TRBV7-3; D is undetermined. Germline assignment: CDR1 SGHTA and CDR2 FQGTGA. The CDR3 has 14 amino acids. The V end lost 2 bases, the J end lost 1 base, and 5 bases lay between the germline ends. CDR3 loop: CASSLWGNTGELFF. The CDR3 region has the DNA TGTGCCAGCAGCTTATGGGGGAACACCGGGGAGCTGTTTTTT.

The J gene is TRBJ1-3, the V gene TRBV6-5, with D hard to call. CDR3 size: 15 residues. Germline V gives CDR1 MNHEY, CDR2 SVGAGI. V was shortened by 0 bases and J by 2 bases, with 8 bases between the two germline ends. Written as DNA, the CDR3 is TGTGCCAGCAGTTACTCATCTGGGGCTGGAAACACCATATATTTT. As protein: CASSYSSGAGNTIYF.

This clonotype has a handful of counts. The rearrangement joins TRBV7-2 to TRBJ2-1, with 8 bases matching TRBD2. V was pared by 1 base and J by 4 bases, with 12 bases of the junction left unmatched. The CDR3 is 18 amino acids. CDR1 and CDR2 (germline): SGHTA, FQGNSA. The CDR3 DNA follows: TGTGCCAGCAGCTTAGGGGCCCTCTGGGGGACTAGATACAATGAGCAGTTCTTC. It specifies CASSLGALWGTRYNEQFF.

This clonotype has just a few counts. This rearrangement joins TRBV6-2 or TRBV6-3 to TRBJ2-1, with a weak D call TRBD2 (6 bases). In germline, CDR1 is MNHEY, CDR2 SVGEGT. The germline V and J ends were trimmed by 5 bases and 10 bases, with 12 bases remaining between them. The length of the CDR3 is 12 residues. CDR3 DNA: TGTGCCAGCAGTCACCCCGGGGGAGAGCAGTTCTTC. Encoded protein: CASSHPGGEQFF.

This rearrangement joins TRBV25-1 to TRBJ2-1; 10 bases match TRBD1. Germline-derived CDR1 and CDR2 are MGHDK and SYGVNS. This CDR3 is 16 amino acids long. V lost 5 bases and J lost 4; bases outside the gene matches: 8. The CDR3 DNA sequence: TGTGCCAGCAGTCTGATGGGACAGGGGCCATACAATGAGCAGTTCTTC. Its translation is CASSLMGQGPYNEQFF.

The chain couples TRBV7-9 to TRBJ2-3, with TRBD2 matching over 7 bases. With V trimmed by 5 bases and J by 3 bases, 8 bases remained unmatched. The CDR3 contains 15 residues. CDR1 SEHNR and CDR2 FQNEAQ come from the germline V gene (reference sequence). The CDR3 is CASSGRAGLTDTQYF. The CDR3 DNA follows: TGTGCCAGCAGCGGGAGGGCAGGCCTAACAGATACGCAGTATTTT. The full variable domain, completed using reference TRBV7-9 and TRBJ2-3, is DTGVSQNPRHKITKRGQNVTFRCDPISEHNRLYWYRQTLGQGPEFLTYFQNEAQLEKSRLLSDRFSAERPKGSFSTLEIQRTEQGDSAMYLCASSGRAGLTDTQYFGPGTRLTVL.

The chain has TRBV29-1 and TRBJ1-2; possible D gene TRBD1, 5 bases. Germline V gives CDR1 SQVTM, CDR2 ANQGSEA. This CDR3 has 15 amino acids. Trimming cost V 6 bases and J 0 bases, with 17 bases left between them. The CDR3: CSVRDPSLANYGYTF. The CDR3 region has the DNA TGCAGCGTCCGGGACCCTAGTCTAGCTAACTATGGCTACACCTTC.

J is TRBJ1-2 and V is TRBV20-1, with D maybe TRBD1 (6 bases). V lost 6 bases and J 0 bases, leaving 14 bases between the germline ends. CDR1 is DFQATT and CDR2 is SNEGSKA in the germline V gene (reference sequence). The CDR3 loop spans 14 amino acids. The CDR3 DNA is TGCAGTGCCAAGTCGGACAGTTCTAACTATGGCTACACCTTC. This translates into CSAKSDSSNYGYTF.

The V and J genes are TRBV20-1 and TRBJ1-5; no clear D. Trimming left V 0 bases short and J 0 bases short, with 9 bases between. The CDR3 sequence is 15 residues long. CDR1 and CDR2 from the germline V gene are DFQATT and SNEGSKA (reference sequence). CDR3 residues: CSARDGQVSNQPQHF. The DNA of the CDR3 is TGCAGTGCTAGAGATGGCCAGGTTAGCAATCAGCCCCAGCATTTT.

The chain has TRBV13 and TRBJ1-2; D gene ambiguous. V was pared by 3 bases and J by 2 bases, with 7 bases between. In germline, CDR1 is PRHDT, CDR2 FYEKMQ (reference sequence). The CDR3 loop spans 13 amino acids. This chain's CDR3 is CASSLGANYGYTF. The CDR3 DNA reads as TGTGCCAGCAGCTTGGGCGCGAACTATGGCTACACCTTC.

The J gene is TRBJ2-1, the V gene TRBV29-1, with 10 bases that match TRBD2. There are 13 residues in the CDR3. CDR1 SQVTM and CDR2 ANQGSEA come from the germline V gene. V lost 7 bases to trimming and J lost 8 bases; unmatched junction nucleotides: 8. CDR3 amino acids: CSATGLAIDEQFF. The DNA of the CDR3 is TGCAGCGCCACGGGACTAGCGATTGATGAGCAGTTCTTC.